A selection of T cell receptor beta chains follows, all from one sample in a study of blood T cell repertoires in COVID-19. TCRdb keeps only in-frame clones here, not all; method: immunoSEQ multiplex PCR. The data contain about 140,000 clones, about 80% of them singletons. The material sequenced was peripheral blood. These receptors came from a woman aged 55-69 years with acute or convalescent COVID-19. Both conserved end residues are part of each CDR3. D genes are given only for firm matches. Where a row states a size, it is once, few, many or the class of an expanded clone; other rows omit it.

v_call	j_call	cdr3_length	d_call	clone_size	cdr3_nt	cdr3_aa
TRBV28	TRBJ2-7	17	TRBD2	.	TGTGCCAGCAGTTTCCCGCCTAGCGGGAGGCGGGTTGACGAGCAGTACTTC	CASSFPPSGRRVDEQYF
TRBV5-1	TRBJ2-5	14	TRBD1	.	TGCGCCAGCTGTCGACAGGGGGTAGGAGAGACCCAGTACTTC	CASCRQGVGETQYF
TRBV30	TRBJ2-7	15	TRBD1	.	TGTGCCTGGAGTCCAGGACAGGGGGGGATCGACGAGCAGTACTTC	CAWSPGQGGIDEQYF
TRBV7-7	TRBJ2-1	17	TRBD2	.	TGTGCTAGCAGCCCGGGACTAGCGGGTATGGGTTACAATGAGCAGTTCTTC	CASSPGLAGMGYNEQFF
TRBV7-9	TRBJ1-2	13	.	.	TGTGCCAGCAGGTTAGATTCAAACTATGGCTACACCTTC	CASRLDSNYGYTF
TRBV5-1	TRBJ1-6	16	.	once	TGCGCCAGCAGCTCCAGTCCGGGACACCGAAATTCACCCCTCCACTTT	CASSSSPGHRNSPLHF
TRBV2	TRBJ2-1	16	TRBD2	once	TGTGCCAGCATCTGGGCCGGGACTAGCGTATACAATGAGCAGTTCTTC	CASIWAGTSVYNEQFF
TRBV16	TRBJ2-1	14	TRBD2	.	TGTGCCAGCAGCCAAAGCGGGAGGGGTGTTGAGCAGTTCTTC	CASSQSGRGVEQFF
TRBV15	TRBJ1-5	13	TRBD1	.	TGTGCCACGCAACAGGGGAGGAATCAGCCCCAGCATTTT	CATQQGRNQPQHF
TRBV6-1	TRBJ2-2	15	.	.	TGTGCCAGCAGTGAAGCTTCAACTGTCACCGGGGAGCTGTTTTTT	CASSEASTVTGELFF
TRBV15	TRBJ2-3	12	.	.	TGTGCCACCAGCCCCATGGGGGGTACGCAGTATTTT	CATSPMGGTQYF
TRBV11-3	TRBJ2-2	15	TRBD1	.	TGTGCCAGCAGCAAACAGGGGGTCGGTAGCGGGGAGCTGTTTTTT	CASSKQGVGSGELFF
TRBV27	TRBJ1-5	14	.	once	TGTGCCAGCAGCCGGGAGGGGTTAAGTCAGCCCCAGCATTTT	CASSREGLSQPQHF
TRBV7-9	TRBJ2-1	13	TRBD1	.	TGTGCCAGCACGCACAGGGGATTGGGTGAGCAGTTCTTC	CASTHRGLGEQFF
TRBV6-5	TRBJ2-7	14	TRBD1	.	TGTGCCAGCAGTTTCACCGGGACAGGGCGCGAGCAGTACTTC	CASSFTGTGREQYF
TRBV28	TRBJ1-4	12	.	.	TGTGCCAGCAACGACCTCCCCGCGGGACTGTTTTTT	CASNDLPAGLFF
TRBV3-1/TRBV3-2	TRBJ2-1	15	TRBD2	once	TGTGCCAGCAGCCAAGGTCTAGCGGGAGTAGGCGAGCAGTTCTTC	CASSQGLAGVGEQFF
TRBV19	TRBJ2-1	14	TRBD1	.	TGTGCCAGTAGTCCCCGGGACAGGTACAATGAGCAGTTCTTC	CASSPRDRYNEQFF
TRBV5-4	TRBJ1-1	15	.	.	TGTGCCAGCAGCGACGGGCAGGGCTGGAACACTGAAGCTTTCTTT	CASSDGQGWNTEAFF
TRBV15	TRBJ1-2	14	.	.	TGTGCCACCAGCAATGACCGACTGGGCTATGGCTACACCTTC	CATSNDRLGYGYTF
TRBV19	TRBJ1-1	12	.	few	TGTGCCAGTAGTAGGGGCTACACTGAAGCTTTCTTT	CASSRGYTEAFF
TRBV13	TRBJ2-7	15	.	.	TGTGCCAGCAGCTTAGGCCTAGCTAGGGCCTACGAGCAGTACTTC	CASSLGLARAYEQYF
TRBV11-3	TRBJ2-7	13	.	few	TGTGCCAGCAGCCTAACACAGAGCTACGAGCAGTACTTC	CASSLTQSYEQYF
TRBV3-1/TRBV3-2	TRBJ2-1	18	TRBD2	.	TGTGCCAGCAGCCAAGATGGGACTAGCTTAAGCTCCTACAATGAGCAGTTCTTC	CASSQDGTSLSSYNEQFF
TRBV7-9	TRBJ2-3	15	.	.	TGTGCCAGCAGCTTAGTGCAGGGTAGTCCAGATACGCAGTATTTT	CASSLVQGSPDTQYF
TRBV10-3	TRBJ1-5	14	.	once	TGTGCCATCAGTTTGGAGTATAGCAATCAGCCCCAGCATTTT	CAISLEYSNQPQHF
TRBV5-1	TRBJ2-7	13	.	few	TGCGCCAGCAGCTTGGTCAGCTCCTACGAGCAGTACTTC	CASSLVSSYEQYF
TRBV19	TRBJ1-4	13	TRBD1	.	TGTGCCAGTTCTTGGGCAGGGGGCGAAAAACTGTTTTTT	CASSWAGGEKLFF
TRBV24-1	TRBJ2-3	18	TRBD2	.	TGTGCCACCAGTGATTTCGTCGGGACTAGCGGGGCCCGAGATACGCAGTATTTT	CATSDFVGTSGARDTQYF
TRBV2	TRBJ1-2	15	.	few	TGTGCCAGCAACAGCCTGGGCGGGGGAGGTATGGGCTACACCTTC	CASNSLGGGGMGYTF
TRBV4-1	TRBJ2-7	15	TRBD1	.	TGCGCCAGCAGCGTGGACAGGAGCCGTAACTACGAGCAGTACTTC	CASSVDRSRNYEQYF
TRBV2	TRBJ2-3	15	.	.	TGTGCCAGCCATACTACTAGGATTGGAGCGGATACGCAGTATTTT	CASHTTRIGADTQYF
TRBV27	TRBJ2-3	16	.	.	TGTGCCAGCAGTATGATGACTAACACGTACACAGATACGCAGTATTTT	CASSMMTNTYTDTQYF
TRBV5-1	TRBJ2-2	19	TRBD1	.	TGCGCCAGCAGCTTGGTTGGGTGGACAGGACAGTCGAACACCGGGGAGCTGTTTTTT	CASSLVGWTGQSNTGELFF
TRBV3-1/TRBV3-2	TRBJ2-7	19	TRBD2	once	TGTGCCAGCAGCCCAAAAGGACTAGCGGGATTGGAGAGCTCCTACGAGCAGTACTTC	CASSPKGLAGLESSYEQYF
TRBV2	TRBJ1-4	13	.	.	TGTGCCAGCAGTGGAGGGAACGGGGAAAAACTGTTTTTT	CASSGGNGEKLFF
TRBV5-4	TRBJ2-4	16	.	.	TGTGCCAGCAGCTCCTCCGGGACACTAGCCAAAAACATTCAGTACTTC	CASSSSGTLAKNIQYF
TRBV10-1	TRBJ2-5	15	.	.	TGCGCCAGCAGTGAAAACGCGGGAACAGTAGAGACCCAGTACTTC	CASSENAGTVETQYF
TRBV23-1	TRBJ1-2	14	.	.	TGCGCCAGCAGTCATAGGCAGGGGAGAAATGGCTACACCTTC	CASSHRQGRNGYTF
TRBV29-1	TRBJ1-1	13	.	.	TGCAGCGTGAAAGGACAGCCAAACACTGAAGCTTTCTTT	CSVKGQPNTEAFF
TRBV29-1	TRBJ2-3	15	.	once	TGCAGCGTTGGAGGCCTTGCAGGGTTCACAGATACGCAGTATTTT	CSVGGLAGFTDTQYF
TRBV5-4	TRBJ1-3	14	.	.	TGTGCCAGCAGCGCCGCAGGGGCTGGAAACACCATATATTTT	CASSAAGAGNTIYF
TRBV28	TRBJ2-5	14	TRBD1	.	TGTGCCAGCAGTTTAGACAGGGAAGAAGAGACCCAGTACTTC	CASSLDREEETQYF
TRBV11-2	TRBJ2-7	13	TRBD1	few	TGTGCCAGCAGGAGGACAGGGGAAAACGAGCAGTACTTC	CASRRTGENEQYF
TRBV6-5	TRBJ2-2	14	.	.	TGTGCCAGCAGCCCCGATAAGAGCACCGGGGAGCTGTTTTTT	CASSPDKSTGELFF
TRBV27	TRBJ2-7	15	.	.	TGTGCCAGCAGTTTGCGGTTTAGCGGACCTTACGAGCAGTACTTC	CASSLRFSGPYEQYF
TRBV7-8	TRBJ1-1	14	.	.	TGTGCCAGCAGCTTAGGGCGGGTGAACACTGAAGCTTTCTTT	CASSLGRVNTEAFF
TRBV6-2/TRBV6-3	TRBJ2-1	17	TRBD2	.	TGTGCCAGCAGTACTGGGACTAGCGGGAGGCGAAACAATGAGCAGTTCTTC	CASSTGTSGRRNNEQFF
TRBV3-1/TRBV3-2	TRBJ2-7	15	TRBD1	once	TGTGCCAGCAGCCAAATGACAGGGAGCACCTACGAGCAGTACTTC	CASSQMTGSTYEQYF
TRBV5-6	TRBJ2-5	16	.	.	TGTGCCAGCAGCTCAACCCTGGAGGGCCGGAGAGAGACCCAGTACTTC	CASSSTLEGRRETQYF
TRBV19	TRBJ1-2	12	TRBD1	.	TGTGCCAGTAGTGACAGGGGGGTTCGTTACACCTTC	CASSDRGVRYTF
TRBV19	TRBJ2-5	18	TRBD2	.	TGTGCCAGCGCTCGTACCATCCCCGGGGAGGGTAGAAGGGAGACCCAGTACTTC	CASARTIPGEGRRETQYF
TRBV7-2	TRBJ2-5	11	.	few	TGTGCCAGCAGCCTACAAGAGACCCAGTACTTC	CASSLQETQYF